This T cell receptor beta chain was captured by sequencing in a study of cytomegalovirus exposure and HLA in healthy donors. Across the whole study: HLA-typed donors were the source of approximately 88 million unique TCRs, which an early data release held.

The V and J ends lost 6 bases and 8 bases respectively, with 20 bases between them. Germline CDR1 SQVTM, CDR2 ANQGSEA. The CDR3 contains 14 residues. Study results and limitations: Compared with the approximately 680-donor mean, an Asian-associated ancestry cluster reportedly had fewer N-insertions, according to a later analysis. Confirmation in vitro established that three CMV-associated chains were specific for CMV antigens.

The PCR contained 60 Vbeta and 13 Jbeta primers. Profiled with immunoSEQ multiplex PCR; TCRdb holds only in-frame clones, not every one. The table lists some 140,000 clones, roughly 80% of them singletons, with about 4% in the top ten. Remarks on this clone: The antigen remains unidentified.

The chain links TRBV29-1 to TRBJ2-1, with D perhaps matching TRBD2 (6 bases). The sample comprised PBMCs. This TCR was sampled from a woman aged 40 to 50 in good health and CMV-seronegative. In DNA form, the CDR3 reads TGCAGCGTCCTCCACGGGAGAGGTTTGTATGAGCAGTTCTTC. Its translation: CSVLHGRGLYEQFF.